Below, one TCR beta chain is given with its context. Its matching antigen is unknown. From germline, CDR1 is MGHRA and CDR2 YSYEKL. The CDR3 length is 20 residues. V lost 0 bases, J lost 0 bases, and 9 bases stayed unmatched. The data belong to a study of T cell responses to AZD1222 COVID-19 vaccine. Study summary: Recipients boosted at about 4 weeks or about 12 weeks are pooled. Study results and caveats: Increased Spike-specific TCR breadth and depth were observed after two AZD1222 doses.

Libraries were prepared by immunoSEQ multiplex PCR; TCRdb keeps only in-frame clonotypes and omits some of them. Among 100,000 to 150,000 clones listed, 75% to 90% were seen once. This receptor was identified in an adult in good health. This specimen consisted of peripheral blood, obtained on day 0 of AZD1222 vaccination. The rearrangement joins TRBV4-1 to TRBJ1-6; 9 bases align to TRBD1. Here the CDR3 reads CASSQERDRELSSYNSPLHF. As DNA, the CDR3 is TGCGCCAGCAGCCAAGAGCGGGACAGGGAATTAAGCTCCTATAATTCACCCCTCCACTTT.